This is a list of T cell receptor beta chains from one sample in a study of blood T cell repertoires in COVID-19. Data came from immunoSEQ multiplex PCR; TCRdb stores just in-frame clones and leaves some out. The sample includes tens of thousands of clones, approximately 86% seen only once; the top ten take 1.3%. Source material: peripheral blood. Receptors were obtained from a man aged 55 to 70 with acute or convalescent COVID-19. Both conserved end residues are part of each CDR3. The order of the fields is D gene, clone size, J gene, V gene, CDR3 protein, CDR3 DNA. A D gene is named only where the DNA matches it firmly. Clone size is given for some rows only: seen once, a few or many times, or a class if the clone is expanded.

D: TRBD2
size: -
J: TRBJ2-2
V: TRBV6-2/TRBV6-3
CDR3: CASSYAPAGDTGELFF
DNA: TGTGCCAGCAGTTACGCCCCAGCGGGGGACACCGGGGAGCTGTTTTTT

D: TRBD1
size: -
J: TRBJ1-1
V: TRBV6-5
CDR3: CASSWGQGLETEAFF
DNA: TGTGCCAGCAGTTGGGGACAGGGTTTGGAAACTGAAGCTTTCTTT

D: -
size: -
J: TRBJ2-1
V: TRBV20-1
CDR3: CSASEVRNEQFF
DNA: TGCAGTGCTAGTGAAGTACGGAATGAGCAGTTCTTC

D: TRBD2
size: -
J: TRBJ2-3
V: TRBV7-6
CDR3: CASSDAGGSTDTQYF
DNA: TGTGCCAGCAGCGACGCGGGGGGTAGCACAGATACGCAGTATTTT

D: -
size: -
J: TRBJ2-7
V: TRBV7-9
CDR3: CASSSTGWAEQYF
DNA: TGTGCCAGCAGCTCCACGGGGTGGGCGGAGCAGTACTTC

D: TRBD2
size: few
J: TRBJ2-3
V: TRBV2
CDR3: CASSEELAVSTDTQYF
DNA: TGTGCCAGCAGTGAAGAGCTAGCGGTTAGCACAGATACGCAGTATTTT

D: TRBD1
size: -
J: TRBJ2-3
V: TRBV4-1
CDR3: CASSRLGTVSTDTQYF
DNA: TGCGCCAGCAGCCGCCTCGGGACAGTTAGCACAGATACGCAGTATTTT

D: -
size: -
J: TRBJ2-2
V: TRBV7-2
CDR3: CASSLVGGTGELFF
DNA: TGTGCCAGCAGCTTAGTCGGGGGCACCGGGGAGCTGTTTTTT

D: -
size: -
J: TRBJ1-1
V: TRBV11-3
CDR3: CASSPGTLMNTEAFF
DNA: TGTGCCAGCAGCCCGGGGACACTCATGAACACTGAAGCTTTCTTT

D: -
size: -
J: TRBJ2-2
V: TRBV27
CDR3: CASSFYREGELFF
DNA: TGTGCCAGCAGTTTTTACAGGGAGGGGGAGCTGTTTTTT

D: -
size: -
J: TRBJ2-1
V: TRBV3-1/TRBV3-2
CDR3: CASSSQRSYNEQFF
DNA: TGTGCCAGCAGCTCTCAGAGGTCCTACAATGAGCAGTTCTTC

D: -
size: -
J: TRBJ1-6
V: TRBV2
CDR3: CASSPTSSYNSPLHF
DNA: TGTGCCAGCAGTCCCACGAGCTCCTATAATTCACCCCTCCACTTT

D: -
size: -
J: TRBJ1-1
V: TRBV18
CDR3: CASSPNRQASEAFF
DNA: TGTGCCAGCTCACCAAATCGACAGGCGTCTGAAGCTTTCTTT

D: -
size: -
J: TRBJ2-2
V: TRBV9
CDR3: CASSGRTVNTGELFF
DNA: TGTGCCAGCAGCGGAAGGACAGTCAACACCGGGGAGCTGTTTTTT

D: TRBD1
size: few
J: TRBJ1-2
V: TRBV28
CDR3: CASSPFTGAANYGYTF
DNA: TGTGCCAGCAGTCCCTTTACAGGGGCAGCTAACTATGGCTACACCTTC

D: TRBD1
size: -
J: TRBJ2-1
V: TRBV24-1
CDR3: CATSDPTGESYNEQFF
DNA: TGTGCCACCAGTGACCCTACAGGGGAGTCCTACAATGAGCAGTTCTTC

D: TRBD1
size: -
J: TRBJ2-6
V: TRBV13
CDR3: CASLQGAPSGANVLTF
DNA: TGTGCCAGCCTACAGGGGGCCCCCTCTGGGGCCAACGTCCTGACTTTC

D: TRBD1
size: -
J: TRBJ2-7
V: TRBV11-3
CDR3: CASSSMVHRGYEQYF
DNA: TGTGCCAGCAGCTCGATGGTTCACAGGGGCTACGAGCAGTACTTC

D: -
size: -
J: TRBJ1-1
V: TRBV3-1/TRBV3-2
CDR3: CASSPGNTEAFF
DNA: TGTGCCAGCAGTCCCGGGAACACTGAAGCTTTCTTT

D: -
size: once
J: TRBJ2-1
V: TRBV7-9
CDR3: CASSTTEGFTRSPNEQFF
DNA: TGTGCCAGCAGCACCACGGAGGGTTTTACTCGATCCCCCAATGAGCAGTTCTTC

D: -
size: once
J: TRBJ1-5
V: TRBV28
CDR3: CASGRDSNQPQHF
DNA: TGTGCCAGCGGTAGAGATAGCAATCAGCCCCAGCATTTT

D: -
size: -
J: TRBJ1-1
V: TRBV4-1
CDR3: CASSSAVRGDTEAFF
DNA: TGCGCCAGCAGTTCCGCAGTACGAGGTGACACTGAAGCTTTCTTT

D: TRBD1
size: -
J: TRBJ1-3
V: TRBV5-5
CDR3: CASSLQGSSGNTIYF
DNA: TGTGCCAGCAGCCTACAGGGGAGCTCTGGAAACACCATATATTTT

D: TRBD2
size: -
J: TRBJ2-1
V: TRBV7-6
CDR3: CASSLVGLAGGYNEQFF
DNA: TGTGCCAGCAGCTTAGTAGGACTAGCGGGAGGATACAATGAGCAGTTCTTC

D: -
size: -
J: TRBJ1-2
V: TRBV4-1
CDR3: CASSQDRGLTPRDGYTF
DNA: TGCGCCAGCAGCCAAGATAGGGGTCTTACTCCAAGGGATGGCTACACCTTC

D: TRBD2
size: -
J: TRBJ2-5
V: TRBV24-1
CDR3: CATSEGLARRETQYF
DNA: TGTGCCACCAGTGAGGGACTAGCGAGAAGGGAGACCCAGTACTTC

D: TRBD1
size: -
J: TRBJ1-1
V: TRBV6-2/TRBV6-3
CDR3: CASSDSGQGSFF
DNA: TGTGCCAGCAGTGACTCGGGACAGGGATCTTTCTTT

D: -
size: -
J: TRBJ2-7
V: TRBV11-2
CDR3: CASSLSQGVYEQYF
DNA: TGTGCCAGCAGCTTATCGCAGGGTGTCTACGAGCAGTACTTC